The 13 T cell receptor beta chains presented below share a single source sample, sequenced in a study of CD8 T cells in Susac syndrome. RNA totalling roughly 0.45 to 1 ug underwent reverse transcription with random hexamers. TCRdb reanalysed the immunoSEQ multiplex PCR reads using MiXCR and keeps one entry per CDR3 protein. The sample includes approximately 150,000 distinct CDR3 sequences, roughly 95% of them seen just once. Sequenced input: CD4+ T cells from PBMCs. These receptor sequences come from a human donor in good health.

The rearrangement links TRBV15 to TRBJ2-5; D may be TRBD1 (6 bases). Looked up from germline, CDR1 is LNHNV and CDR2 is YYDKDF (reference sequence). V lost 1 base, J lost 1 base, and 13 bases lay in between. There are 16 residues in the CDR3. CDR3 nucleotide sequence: TGTGCCACCAGCAGAGGCGCGGCAGGGGCCCAAGAGACCCAGTACTTC. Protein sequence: CATSRGAAGAQETQYF.

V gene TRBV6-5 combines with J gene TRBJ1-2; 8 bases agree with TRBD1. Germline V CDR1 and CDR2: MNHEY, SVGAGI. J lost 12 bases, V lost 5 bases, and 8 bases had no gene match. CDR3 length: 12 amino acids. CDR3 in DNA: TGTGCCAGCAGTCGGGACAGGAGGACGCACACCTTC. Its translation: CASSRDRRTHTF.

The CDR3 loop reads CASRERRSSYEQYF. CDR3 sequence (DNA): TGTGCCAGTAGAGAGCGAAGGAGCTCCTACGAGCAGTACTTC. The rearrangement uses TRBV19 and TRBJ2-7, with unresolved D. The CDR3 consists of 14 residues. V lost 6 bases and J lost 0, with 12 bases in between. Per germline, CDR1 LNHDA and CDR2 SQIVND (reference sequence). The full variable domain, its missing parts supplied by reference TRBV19 and TRBJ2-7, is DGGITQSPKYLFRKEGQNVTLSCEQNLNHDAMYWYRQDPGQGLRLIYYSQIVNDFQKGDIAEGYSVSREKKESFPLTVTSAQKNPTAFYLCASRERRSSYEQYFGPGTRLTVT.

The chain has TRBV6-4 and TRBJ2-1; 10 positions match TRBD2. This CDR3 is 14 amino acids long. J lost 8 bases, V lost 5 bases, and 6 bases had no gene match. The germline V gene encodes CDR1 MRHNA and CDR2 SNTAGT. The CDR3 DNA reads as TGTGCCAGCAGTTCCGGGACTAGCGTCCATGAGCAGTTCTTC. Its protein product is CASSSGTSVHEQFF.

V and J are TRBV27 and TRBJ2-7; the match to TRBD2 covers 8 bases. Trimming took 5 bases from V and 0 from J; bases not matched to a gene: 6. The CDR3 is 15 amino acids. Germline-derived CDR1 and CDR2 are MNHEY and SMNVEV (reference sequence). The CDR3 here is CASSLKGTSSYEQYF. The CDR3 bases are TGTGCCAGCAGTCTGAAAGGGACTAGCTCCTACGAGCAGTACTTC.

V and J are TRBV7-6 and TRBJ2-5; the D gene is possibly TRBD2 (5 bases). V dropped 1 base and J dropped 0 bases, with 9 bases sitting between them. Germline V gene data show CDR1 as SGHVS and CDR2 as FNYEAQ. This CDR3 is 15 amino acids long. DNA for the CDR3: TGTGCCAGCAGCTTAGGCGGGTTTCACCAAGAGACCCAGTACTTC. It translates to CASSLGGFHQETQYF.

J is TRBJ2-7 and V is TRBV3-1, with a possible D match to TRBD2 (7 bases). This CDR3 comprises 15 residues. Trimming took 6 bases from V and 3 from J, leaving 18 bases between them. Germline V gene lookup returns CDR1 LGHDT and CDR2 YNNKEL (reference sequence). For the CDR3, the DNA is TGTGCCAGCAGGCCGTTCGGGGGGCAAGGCTACGAGCAGTACTTC. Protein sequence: CASRPFGGQGYEQYF.

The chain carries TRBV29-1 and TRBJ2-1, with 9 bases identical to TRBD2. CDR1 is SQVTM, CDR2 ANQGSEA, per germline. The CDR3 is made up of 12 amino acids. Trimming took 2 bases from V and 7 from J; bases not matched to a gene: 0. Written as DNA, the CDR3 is TGCAGCGTTGAACTAGCGGGGAATGAGCAGTTCTTC. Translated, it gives CSVELAGNEQFF.

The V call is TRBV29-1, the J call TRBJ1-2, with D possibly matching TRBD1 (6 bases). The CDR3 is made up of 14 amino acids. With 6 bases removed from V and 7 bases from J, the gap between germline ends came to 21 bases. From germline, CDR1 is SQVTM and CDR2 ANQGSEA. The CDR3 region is CSVRRGGGGIGYTF. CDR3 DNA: TGCAGCGTCCGGAGGGGCGGAGGGGGTATTGGCTACACCTTC.

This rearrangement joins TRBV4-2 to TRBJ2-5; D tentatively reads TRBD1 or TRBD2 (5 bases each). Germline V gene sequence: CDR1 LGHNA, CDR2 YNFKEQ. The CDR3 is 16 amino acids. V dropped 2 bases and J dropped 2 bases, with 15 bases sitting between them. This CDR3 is CASSQYDRGLQETQYF. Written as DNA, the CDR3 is TGTGCCAGCAGCCAATACGACCGGGGCCTTCAAGAGACCCAGTACTTC.

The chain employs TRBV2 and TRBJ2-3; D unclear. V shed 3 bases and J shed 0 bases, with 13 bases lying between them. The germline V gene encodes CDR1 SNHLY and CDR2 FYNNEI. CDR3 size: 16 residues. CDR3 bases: TGTGCCAGCAGTGATAGAATCGCGGTTAGCACAGATACGCAGTATTTT. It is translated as CASSDRIAVSTDTQYF.

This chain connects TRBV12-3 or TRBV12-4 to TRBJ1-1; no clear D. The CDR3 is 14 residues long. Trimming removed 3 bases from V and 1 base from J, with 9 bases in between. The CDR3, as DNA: TGTGCCAGCAGTTTGGATGGACCGAACACTGAAGCTTTCTTT. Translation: CASSLDGPNTEAFF.

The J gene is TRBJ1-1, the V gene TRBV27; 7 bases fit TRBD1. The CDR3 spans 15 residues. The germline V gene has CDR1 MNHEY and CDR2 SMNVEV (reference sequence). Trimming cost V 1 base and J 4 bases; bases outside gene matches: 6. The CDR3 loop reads CASSLFGRGTTEAFF. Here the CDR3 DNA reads TGTGCCAGCAGTTTATTTGGCAGGGGGACCACTGAAGCTTTCTTT.